Reported below is one T cell receptor (beta chain). No antigen is known for it. The junction does not match germline at one end; this may be a read error. This sample stems from a study of radiation and T cells in renal cell carcinoma. CDR1 and CDR2 from the germline V gene are SGHTA and FQGTGA. CDR3 length: 14 amino acids. Study outcomes and limitations: Baseline intratumoral clonotype presence is unknown without pretreatment biopsies.

Only in-frame clones appear in the TCRdb table, and some are missing; sequencing was by immunoSEQ multiplex PCR. The sample shows approximately 110,000 clones, 80% to 85% of them seen only once. Time point noted: baseline pretreatment blood. Indicated treatment: 15 Gy SBRT to primary tumor, nephrectomy 4 weeks later. Clear cell pathology was present in this patient's renal cell carcinoma. The specimen comprised blood, sampled from a patient whose treatment included radiotherapy and nephrectomy. The TCR originated in a woman aged 60-75 years with renal cell carcinoma. This sequence joins TRBV7-3 and TRBJ2-3; D gene unclear. The CDR3 DNA is TGTGCCGGCAGCTTAACCGCGGTAACAGATACGCAGTATTTT. This codes for CAGSLTAVTDTQYF.